The next 19 T cell receptor beta chains were all read from a single sample in a study of shared clonotypes between healthy human individuals. Data came from immunoSEQ multiplex PCR; TCRdb stores just in-frame clones and leaves some out. The top ten hold 0.37% of the sample, which has roughly 2,300,000 clones, around 93% seen once. Sequences were obtained from naive CD4+ T cells from PBMCs. Subset described: CD45RA+ positively selected. Source of these receptors: a man in his late teens or twenties in good health. Some clones in this sample may be carry-over from other donors' samples.

This clone was recorded only once. The chain is built from TRBV6-5 and TRBJ2-7, with TRBD2 identical over 8 bases. The CDR3 spans 13 residues. Trimming cost V 1 base and J 6 bases; bases outside gene matches: 2. Germline loops: CDR1 MNHEY, CDR2 SVGAGI. The CDR3 reads CASSYWTSSEQYF. The CDR3 DNA is TGTGCCAGCAGTTACTGGACTAGCTCCGAGCAGTACTTC.

The chain couples TRBV11-2 to TRBJ2-5; D is uncertain. V was trimmed by 2 bases and J by 6 bases, leaving 10 bases between them. The CDR3 runs to 13 residues. CDR1 is SGHAT and CDR2 is FQNNGV in the germline V gene. DNA of the CDR3: TGTGCCAGCAGCTTAATAACCGTGCAGACCCAGTACTTC. Translating it yields CASSLITVQTQYF.

This chain connects TRBV7-2 to TRBJ2-5; no clear D gene. V gave up 5 bases and J gave up 2 bases, with 12 bases separating them. Germline loops: CDR1 SGHTA, CDR2 FQGNSA. The CDR3 is 14 residues long. CDR3 in amino acids: CASSPMRLQETQYF. Here the CDR3 DNA reads TGTGCCAGCAGCCCCATGAGATTACAAGAGACCCAGTACTTC.

The gene calls are TRBV25-1 and TRBJ2-3, with D tentatively TRBD1 (5 bases). V was cut by 5 bases and J by 2 bases, with 11 bases left in between. The CDR3 runs to 14 residues. Germline-derived CDR1 and CDR2 are MGHDK and SYGVNS. This chain's CDR3 is CASSPDRLTDTQYF. DNA for the CDR3: TGTGCCAGCAGTCCCGACAGACTCACAGATACGCAGTATTTT.

This chain links TRBV21-1 with TRBJ2-3; the table assigns TRBD1, which was not confirmed against the DNA. TRBV21-1 is a pseudogene locus. CDR3 length: 16 amino acids. CDR3 loop: CASSKPGQGLTDTQYF. The CDR3 DNA reads as TGTGCCAGCAGCAAGCCGGGACAGGGACTCACAGATACGCAGTATTTT.

V and J are TRBV19 and TRBJ2-1; TRBD2 agrees at 9 bases. Germline lookup yields CDR1 LNHDA and CDR2 SQIVND (reference sequence). V gave up 3 bases and J gave up 7 bases; unmatched junction bases: 4. The CDR3 runs 14 residues. The CDR3 spells CASSIPSGTNEQFF. The DNA for the CDR3 is TGTGCCAGTAGTATCCCTAGCGGGACGAATGAGCAGTTCTTC.

This sequence joins TRBV19 and TRBJ2-7; the match to TRBD2 covers 8 bases. The germline CDR1 and CDR2 sequences are LNHDA and SQIVND (reference sequence). The CDR3 covers 15 residues. Unmatched junction bases numbered 7, after V lost 5 bases and J lost 1 base. The CDR3 loop reads CASSPRGGGSYEQYF. Written as DNA, the CDR3 is TGTGCCAGTAGTCCTAGGGGCGGGGGGTCCTACGAGCAGTACTTC.

As regards this clone: Other DNA sequences from this sample encode an identical CDR3 as well. This chain uses TRBV28 with TRBJ2-7; no definite D call. The germline gives CDR1 MDHEN, CDR2 SYDVKM. Trimming took off 4 bases at V and 2 bases at J, with 9 bases between the two ends. CDR3 length: 13 residues. Here the CDR3 DNA reads TGTGCCAGCAGTTCCCTGGGCCCCTACGAGCAGTACTTC. It encodes CASSSLGPYEQYF. Filled out from reference TRBV28 and TRBJ2-7, the complete variable domain reads DVKVTQSSRYLVKRTGEKVFLECVQDMDHENMFWYRQDPGLGLRLIYFSYDVKMKEKGDIPEGYSVSREKKERFSLILESASTNQTSMYLCASSSLGPYEQYFGPGTRLTVT.

V is TRBV10-3 and J is TRBJ1-5, with TRBD1 matching 7 bases. The CDR3 length is 15 residues. The J segment lost 7 bases and the V segment lost 5 bases, leaving 11 bases of the junction unmatched. The germline V gene encodes CDR1 ENHRY and CDR2 SYGVKD. The DNA of the CDR3 is TGTGCCATCAGTCAAGGGGGCCTGGTCTTCCAGCCCCAGCATTTT. Its translation: CAISQGGLVFQPQHF.

The CDR3: CASSRTGFSYNEQFF. For the CDR3, the DNA is TGTGCCAGCAGTAGGACAGGTTTCTCCTACAATGAGCAGTTCTTC. The chain joins TRBV6-1 to TRBJ2-1; 7 nucleotides line up with TRBD1. The CDR3 is made up of 15 amino acids. V shed 5 bases, J shed 0 bases, and the junction held 4 bases outside the gene matches. Looked up from germline, CDR1 is MNHNS and CDR2 is SASEGT.

The rearrangement uses TRBV11-3 and TRBJ2-1; D may be TRBD1 (6 bases). Trimming removed 2 bases from V and 0 bases from J, with 20 bases in between. CDR3 size: 19 residues. Looked up from germline, CDR1 is SGHNT and CDR2 is YENEEA. The CDR3 DNA reads as TGTGCCAGCAGCTTATCAGGGGTCGGCGTTCGAAGCTCCTACAATGAGCAGTTCTTC. Translation gives CASSLSGVGVRSSYNEQFF.

The chain has TRBV6-1 and TRBJ2-3; TRBD2 matches 8 bases. Per the germline V gene, CDR1 is MNHNS and CDR2 is SASEGT. This CDR3 comprises 15 residues. V shed 4 bases and J 1 base; nucleotides not matched to a gene: 4. Here the CDR3 DNA reads TGTGCCAGCAGTGCTGTAGCGGGACGCACAGATACGCAGTATTTT. Translating gives CASSAVAGRTDTQYF.

The V and J genes are TRBV11-2 and TRBJ2-5; D gene unclear. Trimming removed 5 bases from V and 5 bases from J, with 12 bases in between. CDR3 size: 13 residues. Germline lookup yields CDR1 SGHAT and CDR2 FQNNGV. For the CDR3, the DNA is TGTGCCAGCAGCCAACGAATTTGGGAGACCCAGTACTTC. Its protein is CASSQRIWETQYF.

This clone appeared once. The J gene is TRBJ2-3, the V gene TRBV2; tentative D call: TRBD1 (6 bases). CDR3 length equals 14 residues. Deletions cut 6 bases from V and 9 bases from J, with 19 bases between. The V gene's germline CDR1 is SNHLY and CDR2 FYNNEI. In DNA form, the CDR3 reads TGTGCCAGCAGAGCACCCTCTACAGGGAGCACGCAGTATTTT. Its protein product is CASRAPSTGSTQYF.

This clone appeared once. This chain joins TRBV5-4 and TRBJ2-5, with 14 positions matching TRBD2. The ends lost 0 bases at V and 5 bases at J; junction bases unmatched: 6. This CDR3 has 17 amino acids. Germline values: CDR1 SGHNT, CDR2 YYREEE (reference sequence). CDR3 in DNA: TGTGCCAGCAGCTTGGCGACTAGCGGGAGGGACGTGGAGACCCAGTACTTC. It yields the protein CASSLATSGRDVETQYF.

This clone showed up just a few times. The chain is built from TRBV30 and TRBJ1-2; D unresolved. The CDR3 has 12 amino acids. Per the germline V gene, CDR1 is GTSNPN and CDR2 is SVGIG (reference sequence). V dropped 3 bases and J dropped 1 base, with 6 bases sitting between them. The CDR3 protein is CAWRVGNYGYTF. CDR3 DNA sequence: TGTGCCTGGAGGGTGGGTAACTATGGCTACACCTTC. Combining the CDR3 with reference TRBV30 and TRBJ1-2 gives the whole variable domain SQTIHQWPATLVQPVGSPLSLECTVEGTSNPNLYWYRQAAGRGLQLLFYSVGIGQISSEVPQNLSASRPQDRQFILSSKKLLLSDSGFYLCAWRVGNYGYTFGSGTRLTVV.

The genes are TRBV5-4 and TRBJ1-1; D might be TRBD1 (5 bases). Trimming pared 4 bases from V and 0 bases from J, leaving 19 bases between. Germline CDR1 reads SGHNT; CDR2 reads YYREEE (reference sequence). The CDR3 has 17 residues. For the CDR3, the DNA is TGTGCCAGCAGCATGGAATGGGGGGATAGGATGAACACTGAAGCTTTCTTT. As protein: CASSMEWGDRMNTEAFF. The variable domain in full, with the rest retrieved from reference TRBV5-4 and TRBJ1-1, is ETGVTQSPTHLIKTRGQQVTLRCSSQSGHNTVSWYQQALGQGPQFIFQYYREEENGRGNFPPRFSGLQFPNYSSELNVNALELDDSALYLCASSMEWGDRMNTEAFFGQGTRLTVV.

This rearrangement joins TRBV4-1 to TRBJ1-1; D gene uncertain. Germline assignment: CDR1 MGHRA and CDR2 YSYEKL. The ends were cut back, 0 bases at V and 2 bases at J, with 7 bases in the middle. CDR3 size: 14 residues. The CDR3 loop is CASSQDYSNTEAFF. CDR3 nucleotides: TGCGCCAGCAGCCAAGACTACAGCAACACTGAAGCTTTCTTT.

As regards this clone: Within the sample, other DNA sequences also encode this same CDR3. V and J are TRBV28 and TRBJ1-2; D unresolved. V lost 5 bases to trimming and J lost 2 bases, with 6 bases between them. This CDR3 contains 12 residues. CDR1 and CDR2 (germline): MDHEN, SYDVKM. CDR3 bases: TGTGCCAGCAGTCGCGGGAACTATGGCTACACCTTC. Its protein is CASSRGNYGYTF.